This TCR beta chain was retrieved from a study of identical twins. Unique molecular identifiers were present on the cDNA, and a universal primer site came from template switching. TCRdb reanalysed the 5' RACE reads using MiXCR and keeps one entry per CDR3 protein. The data contain 310,000 or so distinct CDR3 sequences, roughly 9% of them singletons. This clonotype came up many times. Its antigen is not identified. Study outcomes and limitations: The authors drew conclusions from cross-sectional statistical analysis rather than following the same donors.

With V trimmed by 6 bases and J by 3 bases, 7 bases remained unmatched. The CDR3 is made up of 15 amino acids. Per the germline V gene, CDR1 is ENHRY and CDR2 is SYGVKD. These data also featured in a second study, about yellow fever vaccine responses in identical twins.

The chain has TRBV10-3 and TRBJ1-1, with 10 nucleotides matching TRBD1. The clonotype was recovered from a woman between 18 and 30 years old in good health. The source material was CD8+ T cells sorted from blood. CDR3 residues: CAISRDRGLDTEAFF. For the CDR3, the DNA is TGTGCCATCAGCCGGGACAGGGGTTTGGACACTGAAGCTTTCTTT.